This record concerns one TCR beta chain sequence. The sample originates from a study of blood T cell repertoires in COVID-19. Turning to the study itself: Sites in the United States, Italy and Spain provided acute and convalescent COVID-19 samples.

Per the original methods: The assay estimated nucleated cells by amplifying reference gene primers. Libraries were prepared by immunoSEQ multiplex PCR; TCRdb keeps only in-frame clonotypes and omits some of them. Clone size and V and J calls were adopted from that table, with D and trimming inferred from the DNA. The sample shows just over 150,000 clones, 80% of them seen only once. Germline V lookup: CDR1 SGHRS, CDR2 YFSETQ. V was pared by 0 bases and J by 7 bases, with 11 bases between. This CDR3 spans 15 amino acids. The material sequenced was peripheral blood. The receptor's source is a man aged 55-75 years with acute or convalescent COVID-19. V is TRBV5-1 and J is TRBJ1-6, with D uncertain. CDR3 residues: CASSLAASRNSPLHF. The CDR3 coding sequence is TGCGCCAGCAGCTTGGCCGCGAGCCGGAATTCACCCCTCCACTTT.